Listed here are 2 T cell receptor beta chains from one sample, sequenced in a study of cytomegalovirus exposure and HLA in healthy donors. The PCR ran on 60 Vbeta and 13 Jbeta primers. Libraries were prepared by immunoSEQ multiplex PCR; TCRdb keeps only in-frame clonotypes and omits some of them. Found here are 150,000 to 200,000 clones, 65% to 80% of them singletons; the top ten hold nearly 4.5%. The sequencing input was PBMCs. These receptors were collected from a woman aged 25 to 39 in good health and CMV-seropositive.

This sequence joins TRBV25-1 and TRBJ2-7; 9 bases map to TRBD1. CDR3 length equals 13 residues. The germline V gene encodes CDR1 MGHDK and CDR2 SYGVNS. The ends lost 6 bases at V and 4 bases at J; junction bases unmatched: 4. This chain's CDR3 is CASRGTGRYEQYF. CDR3 DNA sequence: TGTGCCAGCAGAGGGACAGGGCGGTACGAGCAGTACTTC.

The chain employs TRBV19 and TRBJ1-5, with TRBD1 as a possible D gene (5 bases). This CDR3 contains 15 residues. Trimming shortened V by 1 base and J by 6 bases, and 13 bases separated the two germline ends. Germline CDR1 and CDR2: LNHDA and SQIVND (reference sequence). The CDR3 spells CASSIVPGVAQPQHF. Here the CDR3 DNA reads TGTGCCAGTAGTATAGTCCCGGGGGTCGCTCAGCCCCAGCATTTT. The full variable domain, its missing parts supplied by reference TRBV19 and TRBJ1-5, is DGGITQSPKYLFRKEGQNVTLSCEQNLNHDAMYWYRQDPGQGLRLIYYSQIVNDFQKGDIAEGYSVSREKKESFPLTVTSAQKNPTAFYLCASSIVPGVAQPQHFGDGTRLSIL.